This is a list of T cell receptor beta chains from one sample in a study of CD8+ T cells in alopecia areata. The protocol was immunoSEQ multiplex PCR, while the TCRdb copy is restricted to in-frame clones and leaves out a portion. The sample has 150,000 to 200,000 clones; 45% to 75% are singletons. The material sequenced was CD4+ T cells sorted from blood, taken at week 4, from a patient treated with tofacitinib. These TCRs come from a human donor with alopecia areata. Both conserved end residues are part of each CDR3. The D gene is left open where the match is weak. Size is stated for part of the rows, as once, few or many counts, or as a class when the clone is expanded.

TRBV5-8,TRBJ2-1,-,few,CASSTGTYGGNEQFF,TGTGCCAGCAGCACCGGGACGTACGGAGGGAATGAGCAGTTCTTC
TRBV2,TRBJ2-5,-,-,CASEQETQYF,TGTGCCAGCGAGCAAGAGACCCAGTACTTC
TRBV29-1,TRBJ2-4,-,-,CSVVFQNIQYF,TGCAGCGTTGTCTTCCAAAACATTCAGTACTTC
TRBV29-1,TRBJ1-2,TRBD1,-,CSVERQGARGYTF,TGCAGCGTTGAGAGACAGGGGGCACGGGGCTACACCTTC
TRBV30,TRBJ2-3,-,-,CAWNLGGVSTDTQYF,TGTGCCTGGAATCTGGGTGGGGTTAGCACAGATACGCAGTATTTT
TRBV25-1,TRBJ1-4,-,few,CASSAQGKLFF,TGTGCCAGCAGTGCACAGGGAAAACTGTTTTTT
TRBV29-1,TRBJ2-2,-,-,CSARSRLWGQDTGELFF,TGCAGCGCCCGGAGTCGATTGTGGGGCCAGGACACCGGGGAGCTGTTTTTT
TRBV29-1,TRBJ2-7,-,few,CSVGPGTYEQYF,TGCAGCGTTGGGCCAGGAACCTACGAGCAGTACTTC
TRBV5-1,TRBJ2-3,-,-,CASSLGQLVDTQYF,TGCGCCAGCAGCTTGGGGCAGTTGGTGGATACGCAGTATTTT
TRBV7-2,TRBJ1-2,TRBD1,-,CASSLNRDRGFGYTF,TGTGCCAGCAGCTTGAACCGGGACAGGGGATTTGGCTACACCTTC